The T cell receptor beta chain under discussion was sequenced for a study of shared clonotypes between healthy human individuals (dated by TCRdb to 2019 to 2021). For the study in its entirety: A few men and a couple of women, aged 18 to 49 years, made up the cohort. For each donor, CD4 naive and CD4 memory were each given three plates, CD8 naive was given two plates, and CD8 memory was given one plate. Libraries were prepared and TCR repertoires were sequenced by different laboratories using diverse techniques, in order to increase sequencing depth and limit assay-specific biases. Leukapheresis yielded between about 0.9 and 10 billion PBMCs per donor. To estimate repertoire size and how much clonotypes are shared between individuals, the study performed deep sequencing of blood TCR repertoires from 4 to 6 healthy adults. Paper-wide results and their limitations: Across several donors, about 5.2% of naive CD4, over 3% of naive CD8, 2% to 2.5% of memory CD4, and 0.3% to 0.45% of memory CD8 clonotypes were shared. Only blood was sampled, and tissue TCR repertoires likely differ from those in blood. Higher generation probabilities were observed for clonotypes shared by all four sorted-subset donors than for non-shared clonotypes. Because the study included a small number of donors, the genetic and exposure-history diversity represented was limited. Naive subsets generally had larger estimated clonotype richness than memory subsets. Incomplete sequencing was indicated by rarefaction of sorted-subset datasets, despite the large sequencing depth. Pairwise subsampling led to the expectation that sequencing depth would affect the degree of clonotype sharing among donors.

Donors were healthy HIV-negative adults with no recently reported acute infections or vaccinations. Every donor was a Caucasian adult residing in Nashville, Tennessee, USA. CD4+ T cells were enriched through magnetic negative selection, after which naive cells were positively selected on CD45RA and the remaining negative fraction served as the memory subset. Blood was obtained by leukapheresis, after which PBMCs were separated by Ficoll-Histopaque density gradient centrifugation and cryopreserved in liquid nitrogen vapor phase. Analytical flow cytometry was used to check the purity and quantity of every magnetically sorted T cell population. Each sorted fraction had its genomic DNA isolated and then quantified by UV absorbance on a Nanodrop 2000c. Concerning this clone itself: No antigen is known for it. Base qualities are not at hand, and no much larger clone is one base apart.

Using the deep immunoSEQ assay, multiplex PCR amplified TCR CDR3 regions from genomic DNA. Extracted genomic DNA from each cell subset was spread evenly across all wells of several immunoSEQ 96-well plates, with each plate serving as a replicate. Each replicate PCR for sorted subsets received about 0.2 ug genomic DNA, equal to 28,000 or so T cell genomes. The purified libraries were quantified using a Qubit 3.0 fluorometer, sized with a Bioanalyzer 2100, and then quantified again using the KAPA Library Quantification kit. Every immunoSEQ 96-well plate was sequenced on a separate single-read 150-cycle Illumina NextSeq 550 flow cell. In the source study's methods: Because only junctional sequences without quality scores were contained in the immunoSEQ output, filtering matching that applied to full-length reads could not be performed. Sequences were annotated with PyIR, a Python wrapper for IgBLAST v1.9, using IMGT germline references to assign V/J genes and CDR3. Any read was removed if the V/J assignment was weak (E-value above 1e-6), the CDR3 was missing, or the read contained stop codons, out-of-frame junctions, or ambiguous translated residues. V3J clonotypes were defined as sequences sharing an identical inferred V gene, J gene, and CDR3 amino acid sequence. To compute the percentage overlap between repertoires, the number of shared unique clonotypes was divided by the size of the smaller repertoire. Repertoire richness was assessed with RTK rarefaction, the Chao1 estimator, and Recon v2.1 estimates of unobserved clonotypes. Generation probabilities for all TCRbeta clonotypes obtained by the gDNA method from several donors were computed using OLGA. TCRdb took this table from immuneACCESS and kept in-frame rearrangements with V and J called. Such tables lack part of the clones; where checked against another copy, unresolved V genes explain under half of the gap, and the rest is unexplained. V and J calls and clone size come straight from that table; D and trimming were deduced from the DNA. The sample table contains millions of clones; only one count was recorded for 95% of them. Roughly 0.13% of the sample is in the top ten clones.

From cysteine to phenylalanine, the CDR3 is 17 amino acids long. Only the CDR3 part of the read is kept: 51 bases, read in frame from the first base. The germline V gene gives CDR1 as SGHRS and CDR2 as YFSETQ. V is clipped by 4 bases and J by 0 bases, and the sequence between their germline boundaries is 18 bases long. The sequence derives from a man aged 18-30 years in good health. The chain joins TRBV5-1 to TRBJ2-3, and perhaps TRBD1 as D gene, on 6 matching bases. Sequencing was done on a sample of naive CD4+ T cells sorted from blood. According to the study, the label for this sample's cell subset or site signals: CD45RA+ positively selected. The sequence in DNA is TGCGCCAGCAGCCCGACCCCAGGGGATTGGAGCACAGATACGCAGTATTTT. Its amino acids are CASSPTPGDWSTDTQYF. With all but the CDR3 taken from the reference TRBV5-1 and TRBJ2-3 genes, the full variable domain is: KAGVTQTPRYLIKTRGQQVTLSCSPISGHRSVSWYQQTPGQGLQFLFEYFSETQRNKGNFPGRFSGRQFSNSRSEMNVSTLELGDSALYLCASSPTPGDWSTDTQYFGPGTRLTVL.